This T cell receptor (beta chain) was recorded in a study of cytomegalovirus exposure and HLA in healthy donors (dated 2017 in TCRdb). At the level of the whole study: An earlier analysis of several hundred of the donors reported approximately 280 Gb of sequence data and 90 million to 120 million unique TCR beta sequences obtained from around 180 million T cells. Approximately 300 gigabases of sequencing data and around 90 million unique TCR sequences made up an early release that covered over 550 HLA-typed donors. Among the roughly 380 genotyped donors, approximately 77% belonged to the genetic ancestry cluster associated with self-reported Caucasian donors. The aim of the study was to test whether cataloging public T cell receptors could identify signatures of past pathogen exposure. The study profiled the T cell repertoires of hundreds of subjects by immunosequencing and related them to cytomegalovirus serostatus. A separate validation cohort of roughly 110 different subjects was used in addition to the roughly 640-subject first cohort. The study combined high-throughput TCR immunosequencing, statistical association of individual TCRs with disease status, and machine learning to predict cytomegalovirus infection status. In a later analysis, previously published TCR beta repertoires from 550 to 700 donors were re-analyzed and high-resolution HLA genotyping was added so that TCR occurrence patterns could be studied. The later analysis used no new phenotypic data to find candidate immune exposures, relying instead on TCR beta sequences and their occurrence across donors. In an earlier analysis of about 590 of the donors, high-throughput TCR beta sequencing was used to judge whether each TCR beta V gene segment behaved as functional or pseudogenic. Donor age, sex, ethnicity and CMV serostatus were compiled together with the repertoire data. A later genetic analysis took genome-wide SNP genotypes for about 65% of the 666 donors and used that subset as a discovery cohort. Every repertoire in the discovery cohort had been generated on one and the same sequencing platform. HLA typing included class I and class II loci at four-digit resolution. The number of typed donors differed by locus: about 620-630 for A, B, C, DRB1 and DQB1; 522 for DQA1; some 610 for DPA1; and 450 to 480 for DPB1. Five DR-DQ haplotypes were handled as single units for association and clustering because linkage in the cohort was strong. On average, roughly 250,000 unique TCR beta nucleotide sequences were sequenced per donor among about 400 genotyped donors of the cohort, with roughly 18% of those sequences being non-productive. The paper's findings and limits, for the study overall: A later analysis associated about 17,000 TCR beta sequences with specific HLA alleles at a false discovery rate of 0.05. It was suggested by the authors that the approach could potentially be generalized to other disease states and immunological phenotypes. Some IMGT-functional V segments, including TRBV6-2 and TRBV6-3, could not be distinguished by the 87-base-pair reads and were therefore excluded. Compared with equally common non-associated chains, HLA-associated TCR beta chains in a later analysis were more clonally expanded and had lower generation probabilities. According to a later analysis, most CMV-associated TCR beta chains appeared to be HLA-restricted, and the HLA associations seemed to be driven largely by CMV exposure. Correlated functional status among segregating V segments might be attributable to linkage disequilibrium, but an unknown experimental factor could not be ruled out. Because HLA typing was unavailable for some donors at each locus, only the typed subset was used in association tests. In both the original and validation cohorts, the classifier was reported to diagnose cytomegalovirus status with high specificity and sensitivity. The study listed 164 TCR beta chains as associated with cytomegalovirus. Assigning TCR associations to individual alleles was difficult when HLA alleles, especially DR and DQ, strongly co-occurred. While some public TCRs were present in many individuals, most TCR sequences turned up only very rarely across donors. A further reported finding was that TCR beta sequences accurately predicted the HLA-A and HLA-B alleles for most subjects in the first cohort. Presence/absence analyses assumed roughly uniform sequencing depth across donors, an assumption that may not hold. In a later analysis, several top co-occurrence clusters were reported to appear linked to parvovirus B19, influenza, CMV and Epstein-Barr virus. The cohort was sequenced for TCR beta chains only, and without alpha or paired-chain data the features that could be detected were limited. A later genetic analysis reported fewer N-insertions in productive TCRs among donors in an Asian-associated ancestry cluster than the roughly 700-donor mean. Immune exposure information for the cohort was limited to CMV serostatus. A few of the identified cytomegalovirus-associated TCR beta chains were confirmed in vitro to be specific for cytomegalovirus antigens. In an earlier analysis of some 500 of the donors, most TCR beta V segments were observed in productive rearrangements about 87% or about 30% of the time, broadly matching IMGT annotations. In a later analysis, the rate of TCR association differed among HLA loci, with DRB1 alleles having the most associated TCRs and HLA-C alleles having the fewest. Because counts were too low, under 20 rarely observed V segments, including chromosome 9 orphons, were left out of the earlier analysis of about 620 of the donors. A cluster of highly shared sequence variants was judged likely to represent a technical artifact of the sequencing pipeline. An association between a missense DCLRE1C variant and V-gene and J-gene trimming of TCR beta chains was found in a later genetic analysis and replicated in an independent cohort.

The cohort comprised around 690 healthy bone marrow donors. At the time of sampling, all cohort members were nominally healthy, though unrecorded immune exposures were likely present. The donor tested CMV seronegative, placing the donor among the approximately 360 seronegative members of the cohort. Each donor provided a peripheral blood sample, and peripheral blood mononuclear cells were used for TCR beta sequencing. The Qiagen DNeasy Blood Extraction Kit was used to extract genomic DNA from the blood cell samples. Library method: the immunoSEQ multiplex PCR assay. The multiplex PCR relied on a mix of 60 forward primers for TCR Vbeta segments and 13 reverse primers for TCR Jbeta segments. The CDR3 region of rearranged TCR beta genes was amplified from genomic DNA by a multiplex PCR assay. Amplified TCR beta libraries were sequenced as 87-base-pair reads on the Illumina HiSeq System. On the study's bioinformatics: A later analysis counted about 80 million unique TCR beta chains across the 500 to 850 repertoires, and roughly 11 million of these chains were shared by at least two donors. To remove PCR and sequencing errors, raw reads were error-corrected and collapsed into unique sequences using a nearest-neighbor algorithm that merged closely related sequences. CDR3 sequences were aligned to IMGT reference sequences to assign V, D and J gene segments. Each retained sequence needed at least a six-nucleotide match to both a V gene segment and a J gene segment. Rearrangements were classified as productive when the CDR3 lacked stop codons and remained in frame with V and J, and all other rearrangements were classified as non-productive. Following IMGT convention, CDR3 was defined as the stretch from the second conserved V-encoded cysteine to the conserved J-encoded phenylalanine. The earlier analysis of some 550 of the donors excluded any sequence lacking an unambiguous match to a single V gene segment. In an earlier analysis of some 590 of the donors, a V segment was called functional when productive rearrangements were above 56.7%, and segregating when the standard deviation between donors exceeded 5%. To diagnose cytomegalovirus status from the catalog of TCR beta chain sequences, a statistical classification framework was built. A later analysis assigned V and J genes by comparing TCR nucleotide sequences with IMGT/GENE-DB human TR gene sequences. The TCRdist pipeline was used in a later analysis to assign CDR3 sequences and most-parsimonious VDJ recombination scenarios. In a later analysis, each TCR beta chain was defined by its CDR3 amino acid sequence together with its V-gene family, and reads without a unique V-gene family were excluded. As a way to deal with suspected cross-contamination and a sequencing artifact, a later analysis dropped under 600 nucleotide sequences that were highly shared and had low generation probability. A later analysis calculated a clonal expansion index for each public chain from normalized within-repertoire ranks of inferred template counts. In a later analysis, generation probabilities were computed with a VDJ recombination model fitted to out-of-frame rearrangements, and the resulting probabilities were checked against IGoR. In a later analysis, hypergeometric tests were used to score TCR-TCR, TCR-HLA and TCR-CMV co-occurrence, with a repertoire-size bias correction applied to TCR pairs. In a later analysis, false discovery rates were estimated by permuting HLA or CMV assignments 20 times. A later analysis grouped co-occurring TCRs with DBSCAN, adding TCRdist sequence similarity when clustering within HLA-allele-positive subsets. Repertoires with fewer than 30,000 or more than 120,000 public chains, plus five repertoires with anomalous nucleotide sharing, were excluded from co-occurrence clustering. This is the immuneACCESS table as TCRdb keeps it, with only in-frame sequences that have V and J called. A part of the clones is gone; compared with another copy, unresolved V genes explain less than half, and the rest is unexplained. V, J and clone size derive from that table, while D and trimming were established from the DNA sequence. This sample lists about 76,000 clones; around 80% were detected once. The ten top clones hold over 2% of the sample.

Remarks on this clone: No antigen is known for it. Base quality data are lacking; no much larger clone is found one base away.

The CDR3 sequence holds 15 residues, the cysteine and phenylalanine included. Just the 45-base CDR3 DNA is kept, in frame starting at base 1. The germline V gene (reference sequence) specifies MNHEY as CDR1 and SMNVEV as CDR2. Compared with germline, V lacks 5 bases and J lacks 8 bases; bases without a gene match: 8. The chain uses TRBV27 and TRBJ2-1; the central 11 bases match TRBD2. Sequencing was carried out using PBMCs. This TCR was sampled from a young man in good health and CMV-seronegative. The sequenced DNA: TGTGCCAGCAGTATTAGCGGGAGGGTACGCGATGAGCAGTTCTTC. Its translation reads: CASSISGRVRDEQFF.